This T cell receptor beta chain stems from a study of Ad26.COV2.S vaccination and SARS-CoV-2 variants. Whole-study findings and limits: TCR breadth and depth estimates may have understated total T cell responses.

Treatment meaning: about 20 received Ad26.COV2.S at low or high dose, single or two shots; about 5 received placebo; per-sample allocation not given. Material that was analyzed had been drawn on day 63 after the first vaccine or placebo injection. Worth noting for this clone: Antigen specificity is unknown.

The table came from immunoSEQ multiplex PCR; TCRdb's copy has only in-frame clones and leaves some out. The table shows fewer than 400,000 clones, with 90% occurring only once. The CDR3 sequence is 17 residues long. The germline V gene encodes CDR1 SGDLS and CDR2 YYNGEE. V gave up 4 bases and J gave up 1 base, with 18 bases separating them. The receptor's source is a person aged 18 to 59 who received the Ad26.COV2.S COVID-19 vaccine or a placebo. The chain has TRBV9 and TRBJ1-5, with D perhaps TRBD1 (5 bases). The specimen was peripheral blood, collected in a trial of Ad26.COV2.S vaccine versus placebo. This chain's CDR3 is CASSLGKQGDSNQPQHF. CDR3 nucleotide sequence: TGTGCCAGCAGCTTAGGGAAGCAGGGCGACAGCAATCAGCCCCAGCATTTT.